The following is a TCR beta chain sequence with its context. The same CDR3 is also encoded by other DNA sequences in this sample. The CDR3 is made up of 12 amino acids. Between the trimmed V and J ends, which lost 5 bases and 4 bases, there was a span of 8 bases. CDR1 is SEHNR, CDR2 FQNEAQ, per germline (reference sequence). In the original processing: By means of reference gene primer amplification, nucleated cell counts were estimated. Generated by immunoSEQ multiplex PCR, the TCRdb table keeps only in-frame clones and is missing some. V and J calls and clone size come straight from that table; D and trimming were deduced from the DNA. Of 55,000 to 65,000 clones in the sample, around 87% were seen once. The entry originates in a study of blood T cell repertoires in COVID-19. Background on the study: Whether acute or convalescent, the COVID-19 samples came from the United States, Italy and Spain.

The chain carries TRBV7-9 and TRBJ1-2; tentatively, D is TRBD1 (5 bases). The sequencing input was peripheral blood. The sequence was obtained from a man between 60 and 75 years old with active or convalescent COVID-19. The CDR3: CASSAQGYGYTF. The CDR3 nucleotides read TGTGCCAGCAGCGCGCAGGGCTATGGCTACACCTTC. The full variable domain, in which reference TRBV7-9 and TRBJ1-2 provide the parts outside the CDR3, is DTGVSQNPRHKITKRGQNVTFRCDPISEHNRLYWYRQTLGQGPEFLTYFQNEAQLEKSRLLSDRFSAERPKGSFSTLEIQRTEQGDSAMYLCASSAQGYGYTFGSGTRLTVV.